This T cell receptor (beta chain) stems from a study of T cells in Graves' hyperthyroidism and ophthalmopathy. Overall study results and limits: Most clonotypes that expanded in the thyroid above 0.001 also showed up in blood. Ophthalmopathy and stable hyperthyroidism were told apart by a 13 V-J model.

J lost 4 bases, V lost 7 bases, and 11 bases had no gene match. This CDR3 comprises 15 residues. Germline V lookup: CDR1 MNHEY, CDR2 SVGEGT. Criteria for exclusion of patients were uncontrolled infection, other autoimmune disease, pregnancy or lactation. Diagnoses were made from clinical symptoms, serum measures (thyroxine and TRAb), thyroid ultrasound and orbital computed tomography. Template material for amplifying TCR beta CDR3 regions consisted of RNA transcripts. Initially, a first-round RT-PCR of the TCR CDR3 employed the HTBI primer set. Each CDR3 protein is one row after TCRdb ran MiXCR on the multiplex PCR reads. The repertoire consists of hundreds of thousands of distinct CDR3 sequences, with 15% to 20% occurring once and the leading ten covering approximately 50%. This clonotype occurred a few times. Its specificity is not known.

The sequence was obtained from a man aged 35 to 55 with Graves' ophthalmopathy. V gene TRBV6-2 or TRBV6-3 combines with J gene TRBJ1-2; 8 positions agree with TRBD1. Sequenced sample: blood. In DNA form, the CDR3 reads TGTGCCAGCACCCGGACAGGGTTGGAAGGCTATGGCTACACCTTC. The encoded protein is CASTRTGLEGYGYTF.